A selection of T cell receptor beta chains follows, all from one sample in a study of naive and memory T cell subsets. From the 5' RACE reads, TCRdb called clonotypes with MiXCR, one entry per CDR3 protein. The table shows about 57,000 distinct CDR3 sequences, with over 6% occurring only once. The receptors stem from a female donor in good health. Each CDR3 is given with its conserved first and last residue. Not every row has a clone size; where given, it reads once, few, many or a size class.

J,V,size,CDR3
TRBJ1-5,TRBV6-5,many,CASVTGYRSNQPQHF
TRBJ1-2,TRBV13,many,CASSSSARGDTF
TRBJ2-7,TRBV6-2/TRBV6-3,few,CASSTTGPVNF
TRBJ1-5,TRBV6-2/TRBV6-3,many,CASSSLQGRGKSNQPQHF
TRBJ1-1,TRBV6-1,many,CASSRRQGLNTEAFF
TRBJ2-3,TRBV28,many,CASRASTDTQYF
TRBJ2-6,TRBV12-3/TRBV12-4,many,CASSSRESSGANVLTF
TRBJ2-7,TRBV28,-,CASSLTGLSYEQYF
TRBJ1-1,TRBV7-3,-,CASSLSSQNTEAFF
TRBJ2-7,TRBV6-5,few,CASSSGQGTGEQYF
TRBJ2-7,TRBV2,few,CASSNDRTGVREQYF
TRBJ2-1,TRBV7-3,-,CASSLDGKYNEQFF
TRBJ2-7,TRBV29-1,few,CSVDSGADSSYEQYF
TRBJ1-2,TRBV12-3/TRBV12-4,many,CASSGTGGSYYGYTF
TRBJ2-7,TRBV20-1,few,CSAYTSRGSEQYF
TRBJ1-2,TRBV5-6,-,CASSLWQGVDGYTF
TRBJ1-1,TRBV11-1,many,CASRTRQGNGEAFF
TRBJ2-5,TRBV12-3/TRBV12-4,-,CASSRWTGGGTQETQYF
TRBJ2-3,TRBV20-1,-,CSASRGQGADTQYF
TRBJ2-7,TRBV27,few,CASSSLASRTYEQYF
TRBJ2-7,TRBV6-5,many,CASSYLGVEQYF
TRBJ1-1,TRBV7-9,-,CASSLELTHTEAFF
TRBJ2-7,TRBV28,many,CASTSGPSSYEQYF
TRBJ1-1,TRBV6-5,many,CASTDPGQGVSEAFF
TRBJ2-5,TRBV27,many,CASRPIGQAETQYF
TRBJ2-7,TRBV6-2/TRBV6-3,many,CASREERGRSYEQYF
TRBJ2-5,TRBV4-3,few,CASSPWTSAETQYF